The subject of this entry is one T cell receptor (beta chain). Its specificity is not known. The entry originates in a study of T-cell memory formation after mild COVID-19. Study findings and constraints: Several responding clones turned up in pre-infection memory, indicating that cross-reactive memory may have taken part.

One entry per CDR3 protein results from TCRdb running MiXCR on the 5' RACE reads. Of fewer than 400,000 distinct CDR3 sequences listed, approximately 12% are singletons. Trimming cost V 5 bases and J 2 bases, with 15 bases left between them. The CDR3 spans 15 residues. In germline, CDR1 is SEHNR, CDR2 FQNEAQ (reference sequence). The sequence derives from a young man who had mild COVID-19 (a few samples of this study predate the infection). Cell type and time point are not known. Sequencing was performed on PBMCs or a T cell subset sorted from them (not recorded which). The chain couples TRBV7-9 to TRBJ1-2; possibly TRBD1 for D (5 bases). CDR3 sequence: CASSRGTSQNYGYTF. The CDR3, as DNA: TGTGCCAGCAGCCGAGGGACTTCGCAAAACTATGGCTACACCTTC.